The rows below give T cell receptor beta chains drawn from one sample of a study of metastatic and nonmetastatic thyroid tumors. TCRdb re-processed the PCR reads through MiXCR. The sample records roughly 61,000 clones, 4% to 4.5% being singletons. The material sequenced was blood. The receptors shown here come from a female donor with papillary thyroid cancer or a benign thyroid nodule (not recorded which). Some clones in this sample may be carry-over from other donors' samples. Both conserved end residues are part of each CDR3. Each record gives: D gene, clone size, J gene, V gene, CDR3 protein, CDR3 DNA. A D gene is named only where the DNA matches it firmly. Clone sizes are given selectively: once, few, many, or a class where the clone is expanded.

NA	many	TRBJ2-5	TRBV20-1	CSVAIPTNRKETQYF	TGCAGTGTCGCGATACCGACAAACAGGAAAGAGACCCAGTACTTC
NA	NA	TRBJ2-7	TRBV6-5	CASSYSRETYEQYF	TGTGCCAGCAGTTACTCGAGAGAAACCTACGAGCAGTACTTC
TRBD2	few	TRBJ2-2	TRBV20-1	CSARDPLNSGGNTGELFF	TGCAGTGCTAGAGATCCTCTCAATTCGGGGGGGAACACCGGGGAGCTGTTTTTT
TRBD1	many	TRBJ2-7	TRBV2	CASSQVGWGQGANEQYF	TGTGCCAGCAGTCAGGTTGGTTGGGGACAGGGGGCCAACGAGCAGTACTTC
NA	many	TRBJ1-5	TRBV7-2	CASSLDSNQPQHF	TGTGCCAGCAGCTTAGATAGCAATCAGCCCCAGCATTTT
NA	NA	TRBJ2-2	TRBV2	CASNRFLFTGELFF	TGTGCCAGCAATCGATTTTTGTTCACCGGGGAGCTGTTTTTT
NA	many	TRBJ2-1	TRBV20-1	CSATRGGNEQFF	TGCAGTGCAACCCGGGGTGGGAATGAGCAGTTCTTC
TRBD1	many	TRBJ2-7	TRBV20-1	CSARARDRSYEQYF	TGCAGTGCTAGGGCCCGGGACAGATCCTACGAGCAGTACTTC
NA	many	TRBJ1-2	TRBV12-3/TRBV12-4	CASSLTGSGPDGYTF	TGTGCCAGCAGTTTAACAGGCTCGGGTCCCGACGGCTACACCTTC
TRBD2	NA	TRBJ2-7	TRBV10-2	CASLPLAGGPGEQYF	TGCGCCAGCCTTCCTCTAGCGGGGGGGCCGGGAGAGCAGTACTTC
NA	few	TRBJ2-1	TRBV6-1	CATTRLEWSATNNEQFF	TGTGCCACCACCCGTTTGGAGTGGTCCGCTACTAACAATGAGCAGTTCTTC
NA	many	TRBJ1-3	TRBV5-1	CASSLEGSSGNTIYF	TGCGCCAGCAGCTTGGAGGGCAGCTCTGGAAACACCATATATTTT
NA	NA	TRBJ2-3	TRBV12-3/TRBV12-4	CASVTGLGSPDTQYF	TGTGCCAGCGTAACAGGGTTAGGGTCCCCAGATACGCAGTATTTT
NA	medium-sized	TRBJ2-2	TRBV27	CASSLYRTANTGELFF	TGTGCCAGCAGTCTTTATAGGACAGCGAACACCGGGGAGCTGTTTTTT
NA	many	TRBJ2-3	TRBV25-1	CASSLPYEDTQYF	TGTGCCAGCAGTTTACCCTATGAAGATACGCAGTATTTT
TRBD2	many	TRBJ2-7	TRBV20-1	CSARDFAGEGLDEQYF	TGCAGTGCTAGAGATTTTGCGGGAGAGGGTTTGGACGAGCAGTACTTC
NA	many	TRBJ1-6	TRBV7-9	CASSLVPSLRDSPLHF	TGTGCCAGCAGCTTAGTTCCCTCATTAAGGGATTCACCCCTCCACTTT
NA	many	TRBJ2-1	TRBV7-9	CASSFEAGVYNEQFF	TGTGCCAGCAGCTTCGAAGCCGGGGTCTACAATGAGCAGTTCTTC
NA	NA	TRBJ2-5	TRBV2	CASLREIEETQYF	TGTGCCAGTCTCCGGGAAATAGAAGAGACCCAGTACTTC
NA	many	TRBJ2-1	TRBV6-1	CASSPPGQGGGEQFF	TGTGCCAGCAGCCCCCCCGGGCAAGGAGGGGGTGAGCAGTTCTTC
NA	NA	TRBJ2-2	TRBV6-2/TRBV6-3	CASSYSVLGELFF	TGTGCCAGCAGTTACTCGGTATTGGGGGAGCTGTTTTTT
NA	many	TRBJ1-5	TRBV7-8	CASSLSGQISQPQHF	TGTGCCAGCAGCTTAAGCGGACAGATTAGTCAGCCCCAGCATTTT
NA	NA	TRBJ2-7	TRBV20-1	CSARITPGFPAEVEQYF	TGCAGTGCTAGAATTACTCCCGGATTCCCTGCCGAGGTCGAGCAGTACTTC
NA	NA	TRBJ1-4	TRBV6-2/TRBV6-3	CASSSAGASEKLFF	TGTGCCAGCTCGTCTGCCGGGGCGAGTGAAAAACTGTTTTTT
NA	few	TRBJ2-7	TRBV6-1	CASTLTGDINSYEQYF	TGTGCCAGCACCCTAACGGGGGACATAAACTCGTACGAGCAGTACTTC
NA	NA	TRBJ2-7	TRBV6-1	CASRGQEGPYEQYF	TGTGCCAGCAGGGGACAAGAGGGACCCTACGAGCAGTACTTC
NA	many	TRBJ1-4	TRBV7-9	CASSLKGGNEKLFF	TGTGCCAGCAGCTTGAAGGGAGGTAATGAAAAACTGTTTTTT
NA	many	TRBJ1-1	TRBV2	CASNGGRTMNTEAFF	TGTGCCAGCAATGGGGGGCGAACCATGAACACTGAAGCTTTCTTT
NA	NA	TRBJ1-6	TRBV5-1	CASSLGADSPLHF	TGCGCCAGCAGCTTGGGGGCAGACTCACCCCTCCACTTT
NA	few	TRBJ2-7	TRBV5-4	CASSSPGKTYEQYF	TGTGCCAGCAGCTCCCCAGGGAAGACCTACGAGCAGTACTTC
NA	many	TRBJ1-2	TRBV10-2	CASCMLPNYGYTF	TGCGCCAGCTGTATGTTACCGAACTATGGCTACACCTTC
NA	many	TRBJ2-1	TRBV5-4	CASSGGYAGNNEQFF	TGTGCCAGCAGCGGGGGATACGCAGGGAACAATGAGCAGTTCTTC